This T cell receptor (beta chain) was observed in a study of shared clonotypes between healthy human individuals. Points from the study as a whole: Inspection by rarefaction showed sorted-subset sequencing to be incomplete despite large depth. Naive subsets, compared against memory subsets, generally had larger estimated richness values. Roughly 5% of naive CD4 clonotypes were common to several donors.

Note on this clone: Its target is not known.

TCRdb keeps only in-frame clones here, not all; method: immunoSEQ multiplex PCR. The sample has some 2,400,000 clones; more than 90% are singletons. Between the trimmed V and J ends, which lost 9 bases and 2 bases, there was a span of 8 bases. The V gene's germline CDR1 is ENHRY and CDR2 SYGVKD. CDR3 length equals 12 residues. This sequence was found in a man between 18 and 29 years old in good health. Material for sequencing was naive CD4+ T cells sorted from blood. Subset here: CD45RA+ positively selected. The chain employs TRBV10-3 and TRBJ1-3; D is undetermined. The CDR3 region is CAMEGAGNTIYF. The CDR3 coding sequence is TGTGCCATGGAAGGAGCTGGAAACACCATATATTTT.